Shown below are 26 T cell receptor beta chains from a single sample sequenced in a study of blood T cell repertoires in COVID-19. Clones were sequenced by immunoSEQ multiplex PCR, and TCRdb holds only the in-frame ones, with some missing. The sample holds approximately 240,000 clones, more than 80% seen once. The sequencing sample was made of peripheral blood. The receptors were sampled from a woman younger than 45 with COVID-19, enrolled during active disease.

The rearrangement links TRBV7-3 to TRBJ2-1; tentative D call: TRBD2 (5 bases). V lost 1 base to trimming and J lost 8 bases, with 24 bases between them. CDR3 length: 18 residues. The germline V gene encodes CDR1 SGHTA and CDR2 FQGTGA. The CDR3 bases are TGTGCCAGCAGCTTAAATGGCCCACTAGTGACGTCGTCGGATGAGCAGTTCTTC. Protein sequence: CASSLNGPLVTSSDEQFF. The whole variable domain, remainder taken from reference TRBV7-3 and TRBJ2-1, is GAGVSQTPSNKVTEKGKYVELRCDPISGHTALYWYRQSLGQGPEFLIYFQGTGAADDSGLPNDRFFAVRPEGSVSTLKIQRTERGDSAVYLCASSLNGPLVTSSDEQFFGPGTRLTVL.

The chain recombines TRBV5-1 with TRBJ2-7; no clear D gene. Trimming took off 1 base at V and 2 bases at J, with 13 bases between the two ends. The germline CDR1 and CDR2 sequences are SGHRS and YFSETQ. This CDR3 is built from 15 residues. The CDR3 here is CASSLLPGSTYEQYF. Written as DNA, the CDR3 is TGCGCCAGCAGCTTGCTCCCCGGGTCAACCTACGAGCAGTACTTC.

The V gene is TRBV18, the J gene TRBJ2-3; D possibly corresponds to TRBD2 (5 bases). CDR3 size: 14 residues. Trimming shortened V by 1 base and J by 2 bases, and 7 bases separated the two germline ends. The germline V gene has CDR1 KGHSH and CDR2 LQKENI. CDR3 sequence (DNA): TGTGCCAGCTCACCACGGACTCACACAGATACGCAGTATTTT. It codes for CASSPRTHTDTQYF.

This CDR3 reads CASSPLRQGTGNTIYF. The CDR3 DNA reads as TGTGCCAGCTCACCGCTAAGACAGGGGACTGGAAACACCATATATTTT. V usage is TRBV18 and J usage is TRBJ1-3, with 8 bases that match TRBD1. The CDR3 is 16 amino acids. V shed 3 bases and J 2 bases; nucleotides not matched to a gene: 6. Germline loops: CDR1 KGHSH, CDR2 LQKENI.

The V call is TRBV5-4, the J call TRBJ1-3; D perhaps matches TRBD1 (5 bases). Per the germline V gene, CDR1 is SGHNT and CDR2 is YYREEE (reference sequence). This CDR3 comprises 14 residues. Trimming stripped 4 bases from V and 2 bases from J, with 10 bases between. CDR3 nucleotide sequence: TGTGCCAGCAGCCCTTTAGGGGCTGGAAACACCATATATTTT. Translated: CASSPLGAGNTIYF.

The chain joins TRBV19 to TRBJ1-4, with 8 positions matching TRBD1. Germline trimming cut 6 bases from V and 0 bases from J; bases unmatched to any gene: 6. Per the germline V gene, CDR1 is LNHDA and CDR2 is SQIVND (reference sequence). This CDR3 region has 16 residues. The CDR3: CASRPGQVSTNEKLFF. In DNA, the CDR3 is TGTGCCAGTAGACCGGGACAGGTCTCAACTAATGAAAAACTGTTTTTT.

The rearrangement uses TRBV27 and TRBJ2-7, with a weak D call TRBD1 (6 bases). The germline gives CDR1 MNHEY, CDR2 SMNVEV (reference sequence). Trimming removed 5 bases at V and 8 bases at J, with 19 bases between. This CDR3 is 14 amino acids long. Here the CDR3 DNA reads TGTGCCAGCAGTAAGACCGGGACAACCTGGAAGCAGTACTTC. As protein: CASSKTGTTWKQYF.

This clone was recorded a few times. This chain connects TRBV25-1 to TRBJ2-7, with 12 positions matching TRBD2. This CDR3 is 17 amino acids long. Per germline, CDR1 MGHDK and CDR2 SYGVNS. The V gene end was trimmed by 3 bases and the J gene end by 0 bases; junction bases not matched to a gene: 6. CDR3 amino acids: CASSDRLAGGLSYEQYF. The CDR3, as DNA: TGTGCCAGCAGTGACCGGCTAGCGGGGGGGCTCTCCTACGAGCAGTACTTC.

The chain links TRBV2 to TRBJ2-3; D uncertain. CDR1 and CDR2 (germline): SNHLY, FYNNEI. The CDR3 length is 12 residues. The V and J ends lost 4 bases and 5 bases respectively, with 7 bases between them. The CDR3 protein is CASSGEVDTQYF. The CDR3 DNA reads TGTGCCAGCAGTGGAGAAGTAGATACGCAGTATTTT.

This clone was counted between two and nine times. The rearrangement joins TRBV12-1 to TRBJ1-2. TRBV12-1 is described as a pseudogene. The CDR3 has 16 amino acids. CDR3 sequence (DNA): TGTGCCAGCAGCTCACCTACCACGGAGGCAAACTATGGCTACACCTTC. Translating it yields CASSSPTTEANYGYTF.

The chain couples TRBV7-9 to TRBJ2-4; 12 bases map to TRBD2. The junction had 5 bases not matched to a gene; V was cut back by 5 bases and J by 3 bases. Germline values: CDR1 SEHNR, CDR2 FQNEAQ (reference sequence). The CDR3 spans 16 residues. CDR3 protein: CASSPGLAGIKNIQYF. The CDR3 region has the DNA TGTGCCAGCAGCCCTGGACTAGCGGGAATCAAAAACATTCAGTACTTC.

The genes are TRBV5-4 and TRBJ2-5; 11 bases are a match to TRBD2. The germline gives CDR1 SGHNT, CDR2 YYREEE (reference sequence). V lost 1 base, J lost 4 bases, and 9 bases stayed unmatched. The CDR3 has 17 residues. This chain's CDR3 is CASSLLAGGSGGETQYF. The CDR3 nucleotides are TGTGCCAGCAGCTTGCTAGCGGGGGGCTCGGGGGGAGAGACCCAGTACTTC.

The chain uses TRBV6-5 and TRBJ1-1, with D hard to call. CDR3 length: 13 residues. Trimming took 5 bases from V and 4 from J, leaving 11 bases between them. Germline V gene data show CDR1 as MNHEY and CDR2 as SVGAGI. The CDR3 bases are TGTGCCAGCAGTCGCCTAGCCAGCACTGAAGCTTTCTTT. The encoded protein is CASSRLASTEAFF.

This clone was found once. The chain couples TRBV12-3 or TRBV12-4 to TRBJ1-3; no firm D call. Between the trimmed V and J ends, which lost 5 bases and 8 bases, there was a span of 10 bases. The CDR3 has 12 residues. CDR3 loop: CASSTSGDTIYF. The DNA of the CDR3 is TGTGCCAGCAGTACATCCGGAGACACCATATATTTT.

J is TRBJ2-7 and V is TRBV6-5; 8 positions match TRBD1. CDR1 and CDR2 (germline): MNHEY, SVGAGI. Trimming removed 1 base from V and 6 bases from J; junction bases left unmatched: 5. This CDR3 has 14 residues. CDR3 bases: TGTGCCAGCAGTTACTTGACAGGGGCGAGCGAGCAGTACTTC. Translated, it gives CASSYLTGASEQYF.

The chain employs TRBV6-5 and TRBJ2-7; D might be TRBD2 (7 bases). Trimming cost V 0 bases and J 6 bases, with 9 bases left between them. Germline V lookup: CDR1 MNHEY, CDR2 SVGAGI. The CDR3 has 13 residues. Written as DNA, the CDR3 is TGTGCCAGCAGTTACTCAAGGGGGGGCGAGCAGTACTTC. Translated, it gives CASSYSRGGEQYF.

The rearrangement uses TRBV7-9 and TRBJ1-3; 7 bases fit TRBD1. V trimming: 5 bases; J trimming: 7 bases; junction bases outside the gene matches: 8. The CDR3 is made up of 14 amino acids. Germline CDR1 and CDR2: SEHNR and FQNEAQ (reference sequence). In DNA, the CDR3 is TGTGCCAGCAGCCCCGTAGGGGGCCATAACACCATATATTTT. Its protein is CASSPVGGHNTIYF.

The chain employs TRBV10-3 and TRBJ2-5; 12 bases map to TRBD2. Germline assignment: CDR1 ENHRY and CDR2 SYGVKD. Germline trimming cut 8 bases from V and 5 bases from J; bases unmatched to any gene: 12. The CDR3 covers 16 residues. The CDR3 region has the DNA TGTGCCATCTCCACCCCTGGACTAGCGGGAAACGAGACCCAGTACTTC. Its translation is CAISTPGLAGNETQYF.

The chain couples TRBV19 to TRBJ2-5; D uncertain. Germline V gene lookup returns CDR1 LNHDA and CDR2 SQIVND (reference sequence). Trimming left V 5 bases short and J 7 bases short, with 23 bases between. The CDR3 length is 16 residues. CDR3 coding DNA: TGTGCCAGTAGTGTCAATCAGCCTAGTTCGGATATGACCCAGTACTTC. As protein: CASSVNQPSSDMTQYF.

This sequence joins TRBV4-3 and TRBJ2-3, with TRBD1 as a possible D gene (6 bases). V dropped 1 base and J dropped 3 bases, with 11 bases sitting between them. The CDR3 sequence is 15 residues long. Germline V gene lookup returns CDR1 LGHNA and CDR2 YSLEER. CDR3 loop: CASSQVYRDTDTQYF. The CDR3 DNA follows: TGCGCCAGCAGCCAAGTTTACAGGGATACAGATACGCAGTATTTT.

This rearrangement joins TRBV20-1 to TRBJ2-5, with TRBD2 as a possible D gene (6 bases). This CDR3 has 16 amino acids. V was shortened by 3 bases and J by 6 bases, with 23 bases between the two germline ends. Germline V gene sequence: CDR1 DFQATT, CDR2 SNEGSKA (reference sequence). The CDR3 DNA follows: TGCAGTGCTAGTTCCCAAAATACTAGCAGCCAGAAGACCCAGTACTTC. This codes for CSASSQNTSSQKTQYF.

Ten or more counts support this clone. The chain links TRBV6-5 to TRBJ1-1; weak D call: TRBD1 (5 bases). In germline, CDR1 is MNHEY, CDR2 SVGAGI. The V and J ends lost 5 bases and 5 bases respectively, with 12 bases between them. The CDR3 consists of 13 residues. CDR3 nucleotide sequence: TGTGCCAGCAGTATCCAGGGTGGGACTGAAGCTTTCTTT. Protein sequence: CASSIQGGTEAFF.

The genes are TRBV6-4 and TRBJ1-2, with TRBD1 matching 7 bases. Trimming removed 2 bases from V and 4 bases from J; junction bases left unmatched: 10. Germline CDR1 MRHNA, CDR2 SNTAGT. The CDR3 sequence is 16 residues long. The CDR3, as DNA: TGTGCCAGCAGTGACCATCCACGGACAGGATCCTATGGCTACACCTTC. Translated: CASSDHPRTGSYGYTF.

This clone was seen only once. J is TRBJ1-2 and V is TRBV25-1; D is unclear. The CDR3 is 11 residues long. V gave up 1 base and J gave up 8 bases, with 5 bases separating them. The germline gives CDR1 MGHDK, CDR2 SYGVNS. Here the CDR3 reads CASSESGGYTF. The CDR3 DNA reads TGTGCCAGCAGTGAATCGGGAGGCTACACCTTC.

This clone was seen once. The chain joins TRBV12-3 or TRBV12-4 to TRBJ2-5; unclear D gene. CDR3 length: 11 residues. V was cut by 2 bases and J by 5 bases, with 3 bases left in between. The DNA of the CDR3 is TGTGCCAGCAGTTTACAGGAGACCCAGTACTTC. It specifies CASSLQETQYF.

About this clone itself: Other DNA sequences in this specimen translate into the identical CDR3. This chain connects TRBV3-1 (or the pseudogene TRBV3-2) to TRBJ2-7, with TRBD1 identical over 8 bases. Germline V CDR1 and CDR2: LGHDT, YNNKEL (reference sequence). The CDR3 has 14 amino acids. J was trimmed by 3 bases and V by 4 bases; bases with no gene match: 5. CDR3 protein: CASSPRQGSYEQYF. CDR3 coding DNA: TGTGCCAGCAGCCCACGACAGGGGAGCTACGAGCAGTACTTC.